The 24 T cell receptor beta chains below were found in one sample sequenced in a study of cytomegalovirus exposure and HLA in healthy donors. With 60 Vbeta and 13 Jbeta primers, the PCR was carried out. Sequenced by immunoSEQ multiplex PCR; TCRdb stores in-frame clones only, minus some. This table has approximately 60,000 clones, approximately 83% appearing once. The specimen was PBMCs. Receptors were obtained from a man younger than 45 in good health and CMV-seronegative.

V gene TRBV5-5 combines with J gene TRBJ2-5; D possibly corresponds to TRBD2 (6 bases). V lost 1 base to trimming and J lost 5 bases, with 6 bases between them. In germline, CDR1 is SGHKS, CDR2 YYEKEE (reference sequence). The CDR3 loop spans 12 amino acids. The CDR3 protein is CASSLRGETQYF. CDR3 DNA: TGTGCCAGCAGCTTGCGGGGGGAGACCCAGTACTTC.

The chain carries TRBV30 and TRBJ2-2, with a tentative D call TRBD2 (5 bases). Germline V lookup: CDR1 GTSNPN, CDR2 SVGIG (reference sequence). The CDR3 is 15 amino acids. V shed 2 bases and J shed 5 bases, with 15 bases lying between them. The CDR3 coding sequence is TGTGCCTGGAGTACCGGAGAGGGCAGAACCGGGGAGCTGTTTTTT. Amino acids: CAWSTGEGRTGELFF.

The gene calls are TRBV7-8 and TRBJ2-3; 7 bases line up with TRBD1. From germline, CDR1 is SGHVS and CDR2 FQNEAQ. The CDR3 spans 15 residues. V gave up 5 bases and J gave up 2 bases; unmatched junction bases: 7. The CDR3 bases are TGTGCCAGCAGCCCAAACAGGGGACCCACAGATACGCAGTATTTT. Translated, it gives CASSPNRGPTDTQYF.

This rearrangement joins TRBV5-5 to TRBJ1-4; TRBD1 might be the D (5 bases). Looked up from germline, CDR1 is SGHKS and CDR2 is YYEKEE (reference sequence). The V end was cut by 5 bases, the J end by 4 bases, with 9 bases between. The CDR3 sequence is 13 residues long. CDR3 DNA sequence: TGTGCCAGCAGACCTCAGGGTAATGAAAAACTGTTTTTT. Its translation: CASRPQGNEKLFF.

The chain couples TRBV19 to TRBJ2-7, with D possibly matching TRBD2 (6 bases). Trimming removed 4 bases from V and 3 bases from J, with 13 bases in between. The CDR3 has 14 amino acids. Germline assignment: CDR1 LNHDA and CDR2 SQIVND (reference sequence). The CDR3 loop reads CASSRGEVRYEQYF. CDR3 sequence (DNA): TGTGCCAGTAGTAGGGGGGAGGTTCGCTACGAGCAGTACTTC. The whole variable domain, remainder taken from reference TRBV19 and TRBJ2-7, is DGGITQSPKYLFRKEGQNVTLSCEQNLNHDAMYWYRQDPGQGLRLIYYSQIVNDFQKGDIAEGYSVSREKKESFPLTVTSAQKNPTAFYLCASSRGEVRYEQYFGPGTRLTVT.

The V and J genes are TRBV2 and TRBJ2-1; a weak D match, TRBD1 (5 bases). The ends were cut back, 4 bases at V and 7 bases at J, with 14 bases in the middle. CDR3 length: 14 residues. Germline lookup yields CDR1 SNHLY and CDR2 FYNNEI. The CDR3 protein is CASSGARAWNEQFF. CDR3 nucleotides: TGTGCCAGCAGTGGGGCCAGGGCTTGGAATGAGCAGTTCTTC.

The chain links TRBV5-1 to TRBJ2-3; TRBD1 aligns across 9 bases. The CDR3 is 18 residues long. Trimming removed 2 bases from V and 0 bases from J; junction bases left unmatched: 10. The germline V gene encodes CDR1 SGHRS and CDR2 YFSETQ. CDR3 region: CASSFRTGGPRSTDTQYF. The CDR3 nucleotides read TGCGCCAGCAGCTTCCGCACAGGGGGCCCAAGAAGCACAGATACGCAGTATTTT.

This chain connects TRBV7-8 to TRBJ2-7, with 7 positions matching TRBD2. Germline V gene sequence: CDR1 SGHVS, CDR2 FQNEAQ. This CDR3 contains 13 residues. V gave up 0 bases and J gave up 12 bases; unmatched junction bases: 8. The chain's CDR3 is CASSLAQSGRGYF. The CDR3, as DNA: TGTGCCAGCAGCTTAGCGCAGTCTGGGAGGGGGTACTTC.

This chain links TRBV19 with TRBJ1-3, with TRBD1 identical over 8 bases. V lost 5 bases and J lost 3; bases outside the gene matches: 9. This CDR3 contains 16 residues. Germline CDR1 and CDR2: LNHDA and SQIVND (reference sequence). CDR3 in amino acids: CASSPNRGIFGNTIYF. CDR3 bases: TGTGCCAGTAGTCCGAACAGGGGGATTTTTGGAAACACCATATATTTT.

This chain uses TRBV29-1 with TRBJ1-1, with 8 bases identical to TRBD1. V lost 5 bases to trimming and J lost 4 bases; unmatched junction nucleotides: 6. Germline lookup yields CDR1 SQVTM and CDR2 ANQGSEA. This CDR3 spans 13 amino acids. In DNA, the CDR3 is TGCAGCGTTCAGGGGGCGGAAGGCACTGAAGCTTTCTTT. Protein sequence: CSVQGAEGTEAFF.

The chain joins TRBV19 to TRBJ1-1; D is unresolved. The CDR3 runs 13 residues. Germline assignment: CDR1 LNHDA and CDR2 SQIVND (reference sequence). V was trimmed by 7 bases and J by 4 bases, leaving 13 bases between them. The DNA for the CDR3 is TGTGCCAGTATCCCAAGTTGGGCCACTGAAGCTTTCTTT. Translation gives CASIPSWATEAFF.

The chain has TRBV30 and TRBJ2-1; weak D call: TRBD2 (7 bases). The CDR3 is 16 residues long. With 4 bases removed from V and 0 bases from J, the gap between germline ends came to 16 bases. Germline CDR1 reads GTSNPN; CDR2 reads SVGIG (reference sequence). CDR3: CAWKGGRGSSYNEQFF. The CDR3 DNA follows: TGTGCCTGGAAAGGGGGGAGGGGAAGCTCCTACAATGAGCAGTTCTTC. Filled out from reference TRBV30 and TRBJ2-1, the complete variable domain reads SQTIHQWPATLVQPVGSPLSLECTVEGTSNPNLYWYRQAAGRGLQLLFYSVGIGQISSEVPQNLSASRPQDRQFILSSKKLLLSDSGFYLCAWKGGRGSSYNEQFFGPGTRLTVL.

J is TRBJ2-2 and V is TRBV11-2; possible D gene TRBD2, 6 bases. Trimming stripped 5 bases from V and 6 bases from J, with 13 bases between. The CDR3 totals 14 residues. The germline CDR1 and CDR2 sequences are SGHAT and FQNNGV. DNA for the CDR3: TGTGCCAGCAGCGCCCGGACTAATGCCGGGGAGCTGTTTTTT. Its protein product is CASSARTNAGELFF.

This chain connects TRBV6-5 to TRBJ2-7; 10 bases line up with TRBD2. Trimming took 6 bases from V and 6 from J; bases not matched to a gene: 8. Germline CDR1 and CDR2: MNHEY and SVGAGI. The CDR3 is 14 residues long. CDR3 in amino acids: CASSLAGVSGEQYF. The CDR3 nucleotides are TGTGCCAGCAGCCTAGCGGGAGTGTCGGGCGAGCAGTACTTC.

The chain is built from TRBV19 and TRBJ2-3, with D possibly TRBD2 on 6 matching bases. Germline CDR1 LNHDA, CDR2 SQIVND (reference sequence). V lost 4 bases to trimming and J lost 6 bases, with 14 bases between them. The CDR3 totals 14 residues. The CDR3 DNA sequence: TGTGCCAGTAGTACCATCAGGGCGGGGGATACGCAGTATTTT. Its protein product is CASSTIRAGDTQYF.

This rearrangement joins TRBV7-9 to TRBJ2-2; possibly TRBD1 for D (5 bases). Trimming stripped 1 base from V and 6 bases from J, with 15 bases between. Per the germline V gene, CDR1 is SEHNR and CDR2 is FQNEAQ (reference sequence). The length of the CDR3 is 16 residues. The CDR3 sequence: CASSLVPSQGAGELFF. CDR3 in DNA: TGTGCCAGCAGCTTAGTCCCCAGCCAAGGGGCCGGGGAGCTGTTTTTT.

The CDR3: CASSLAPGLGYEQYF. Written as DNA, the CDR3 is TGCGCCAGCAGCTTGGCCCCGGGGTTAGGTTACGAGCAGTACTTC. This rearrangement joins TRBV5-1 to TRBJ2-7, with a tentative D call TRBD2 (5 bases). Germline-derived CDR1 and CDR2 are SGHRS and YFSETQ. The V end was cut by 0 bases, the J end by 4 bases, with 14 bases between. CDR3 size: 15 residues.

The V and J genes are TRBV5-1 and TRBJ2-3; 8 nucleotides line up with TRBD2. CDR1 is SGHRS and CDR2 is YFSETQ in the germline V gene. The V and J ends lost 0 bases and 5 bases, in that order; junction bases with no gene match: 8. This CDR3 is 16 amino acids long. CDR3 protein: CASSLEGRGGRDTQYF. As DNA, the CDR3 is TGCGCCAGCAGCTTGGAGGGCCGGGGGGGCAGAGATACGCAGTATTTT. The full variable domain, its missing parts supplied by reference TRBV5-1 and TRBJ2-3, is KAGVTQTPRYLIKTRGQQVTLSCSPISGHRSVSWYQQTPGQGLQFLFEYFSETQRNKGNFPGRFSGRQFSNSRSEMNVSTLELGDSALYLCASSLEGRGGRDTQYFGPGTRLTVL.

The V gene is TRBV7-8, the J gene TRBJ1-1; D may be TRBD1 (6 bases). V was pared by 6 bases and J by 0 bases, with 11 bases between. The CDR3 consists of 14 residues. Germline CDR1 and CDR2: SGHVS and FQNEAQ. The CDR3 sequence: CASRKTGMNTEAFF. The CDR3 coding sequence is TGTGCCAGCAGGAAGACAGGCATGAACACTGAAGCTTTCTTT.

The table lists this clone with a count of one. This rearrangement joins TRBV27 to TRBJ2-1; 8 bases line up with TRBD1. The V gene end was trimmed by 5 bases and the J gene end by 5 bases; junction bases not matched to a gene: 8. This CDR3 is built from 15 residues. The V gene's germline CDR1 is MNHEY and CDR2 SMNVEV (reference sequence). The CDR3 is CASSPRTGWNNEQFF. CDR3 sequence (DNA): TGTGCCAGCAGTCCTCGGACAGGGTGGAACAATGAGCAGTTCTTC.

The chain links TRBV7-9 to TRBJ1-1, with 7 bases matching TRBD1. Germline CDR1 and CDR2: SEHNR and FQNEAQ (reference sequence). The CDR3 is 16 amino acids. Losses at the gene ends were 5 bases for V and 0 bases for J; bases not matched to a gene: 9. CDR3 in amino acids: CASSPRDRAMNTEAFF. The DNA for the CDR3 is TGTGCCAGCAGCCCCCGCGACAGGGCCATGAACACTGAAGCTTTCTTT.

This clone was recorded once. The rearrangement links TRBV12-5 to TRBJ2-2; 9 nucleotides match TRBD1. With V trimmed by 4 bases and J by 4 bases, 13 bases remained unmatched. The CDR3 loop spans 18 amino acids. Germline values: CDR1 LGHNT, CDR2 FRNRAP. CDR3 region: CASGSGTGRGSITGELFF. The CDR3 region has the DNA TGTGCTAGTGGTTCGGGGACAGGGCGTGGTAGTATCACCGGGGAGCTGTTTTTT.

The rearrangement uses TRBV2 and TRBJ2-3, with unresolved D. Trimming cost V 4 bases and J 2 bases, with 10 bases left between them. Germline loops: CDR1 SNHLY, CDR2 FYNNEI. This CDR3 region has 14 residues. This CDR3 reads CASSAQRITDTQYF. The DNA for the CDR3 is TGTGCCAGCAGTGCACAGAGAATCACAGATACGCAGTATTTT.

This clone was seen once. The chain is built from TRBV30 and TRBJ2-7, with 9 bases fitting TRBD2. The CDR3 covers 15 residues. Per germline, CDR1 GTSNPN and CDR2 SVGIG (reference sequence). V was clipped by 5 bases and J by 6 bases; unmatched bases: 14. The CDR3 bases are TGTGCCTGGGCCCTTCCCGGGACTAGCTTTTCCGAGCAGTACTTC. This encodes CAWALPGTSFSEQYF.